This T cell receptor beta chain is from a study of T cell repertoires in cytomegalovirus infection. Study in general: Carrying CMV and the relevant HLA type showed in public TCR beta signatures. Study-level points and caveats: Accumulated public TCR beta family frequency recognized individuals carrying CMV together with the relevant HLA. Ex vivo responses were dominated by HLA-C-restricted CMV-specific TCR beta clonotypes.

There are 13 residues in the CDR3. Trimming pared 5 bases from V and 7 bases from J, leaving 15 bases between. The germline V gene encodes CDR1 DFQATT and CDR2 SNEGSKA (reference sequence). TCRdb passed the reads through MiXCR, listing each CDR3 protein once. The sample includes 170,000 or so distinct CDR3 sequences, around 14% seen only once; the top ten take 25% to 30%. This clonotype was seen a few times. Its specificity is unknown. The chain carries TRBV20-1 and TRBJ2-1; no clear D. Sequencing was done on a sample of PBMCs. This receptor was taken from a human donor in good health (CMV status not recorded). Some clones in this sample may be carry-over from other donors' samples. CDR3: CSALYPPFNEQFF. DNA for the CDR3: TGCAGTGCTCTGTACCCACCCTTTAATGAGCAGTTCTTC.